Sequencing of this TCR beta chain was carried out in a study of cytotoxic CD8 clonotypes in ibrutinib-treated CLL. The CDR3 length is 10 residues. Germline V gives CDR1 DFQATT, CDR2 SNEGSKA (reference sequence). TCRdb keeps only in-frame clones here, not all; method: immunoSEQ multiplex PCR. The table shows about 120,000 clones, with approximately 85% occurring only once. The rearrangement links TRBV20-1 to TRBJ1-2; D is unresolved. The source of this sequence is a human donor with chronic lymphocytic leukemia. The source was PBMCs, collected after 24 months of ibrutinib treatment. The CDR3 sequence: CKSGAYGYTF. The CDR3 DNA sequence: TGCAAATCGGGAGCGTATGGCTACACCTTC.